What follows are 10 T cell receptor beta chains derived from one specimen sequenced in a study of CD8 T cells in ankylosing spondylitis. A single record per CDR3 protein comes from TCRdb applying MiXCR to the 5' RACE reads. The sample yields 300,000 to 400,000 distinct CDR3 sequences, 11% seen once. Sequencing was performed on blood, either unsorted or a sorted T cell fraction (not recorded which). These receptors were obtained from a female donor with ankylosing spondylitis or in good health (not recorded which).

The sample holds a few counts of this clonotype. The rearrangement links TRBV10-3 to TRBJ2-7; tentatively, D is TRBD1 (5 bases). The CDR3 spans 14 residues. V was shortened by 0 bases and J by 7 bases, with 13 bases between the two germline ends. The germline V gene has CDR1 ENHRY and CDR2 SYGVKD. The chain's CDR3 is CAISESTERREQYF. The CDR3 DNA reads as TGTGCCATCAGTGAGTCGACAGAGAGAAGGGAGCAGTACTTC.

In its sample, this clonotype was seen many times. The V gene is TRBV6-5, the J gene TRBJ2-7, with 7 bases matching TRBD2. The CDR3 contains 17 residues. The ends lost 2 bases at V and 0 bases at J; junction bases unmatched: 10. Looked up from germline, CDR1 is MNHEY and CDR2 is SVGAGI. The CDR3 bases are TGTGCCAGCAGTTACGCTGGGGGTAGCGGGCCCTCCTACGAGCAGTACTTC. This encodes CASSYAGGSGPSYEQYF.

This clonotype showed up just once. A much more abundant neighbour one base away suggests this may be a read error. The chain carries TRBV5-1 and TRBJ1-5; the D gene is possibly TRBD1 (5 bases). Germline V gene lookup returns CDR1 SGHRS and CDR2 YFSETQ. This CDR3 has 10 residues. V lost 8 bases and J 9 bases, leaving 9 bases between the germline ends. CDR3 coding DNA: TGCGCCAGGGAGGGGACGCCCCAGCATTTT. Amino acid sequence: CAREGTPQHF.

This clonotype appeared many times. V is TRBV20-1 and J is TRBJ2-7; D possibly corresponds to TRBD2 (6 bases). CDR3 length: 14 residues. V shed 1 base and J shed 0 bases, with 10 bases lying between them. CDR1 is DFQATT, CDR2 SNEGSKA, per germline (reference sequence). In nucleotides, the CDR3 is TGCAGTGCTAGAGGCGGGGCATTCTCCTACGAGCAGTACTTC. Protein sequence: CSARGGAFSYEQYF.

This clonotype came up a few times. This chain links TRBV24-1 with TRBJ2-6, with D possibly matching TRBD2 (5 bases). Trimming stripped 6 bases from V and 12 bases from J, with 17 bases between. The CDR3 runs 14 residues. Germline lookup yields CDR1 KGHDR and CDR2 SFDVKD. DNA of the CDR3: TGTGCCACCAGTCTTGGGAGCTCAGCAGGCGTCCTGACTTTC. Encoded protein: CATSLGSSAGVLTF.

A few counts support this clonotype. The CDR3 here is CASSYPRTSGPNREEQYF. DNA for the CDR3: TGCGCCAGCAGCTACCCCCGGACTAGCGGACCGAACAGGGAAGAGCAGTACTTC. The V gene is TRBV5-1, the J gene TRBJ2-7, with 10 nucleotides matching TRBD2. Losses at the gene ends were 3 bases for V and 7 bases for J; bases not matched to a gene: 19. The CDR3 covers 18 residues. Germline-derived CDR1 and CDR2 are SGHRS and YFSETQ.

This clonotype was counted at least ten times. The genes are TRBV5-1 and TRBJ2-1, with D possibly TRBD1 on 5 matching bases. Trimming shortened V by 4 bases and J by 6 bases, and 17 bases separated the two germline ends. The CDR3 runs to 15 residues. CDR1 and CDR2 (germline): SGHRS, YFSETQ. The CDR3 reads CASSTYFRELNEQFF. The CDR3, as DNA: TGCGCCAGCAGCACTTATTTCAGGGAACTCAATGAGCAGTTCTTC.

This chain links TRBV12-3 or TRBV12-4 with TRBJ2-1, with D hard to call. The CDR3 has 13 residues. Trimming stripped 4 bases from V and 0 bases from J, with 4 bases between. CDR3 DNA: TGTGCCAGCAGTTCCTTCTCCTACAATGAGCAGTTCTTC. Residues: CASSSFSYNEQFF.

The chain joins TRBV19 to TRBJ2-2; 7 bases align to TRBD2. Germline V gene lookup returns CDR1 LNHDA and CDR2 SQIVND (reference sequence). The CDR3 loop spans 14 amino acids. Trimming removed 6 bases from V and 6 bases from J; junction bases left unmatched: 7. This chain's CDR3 is CASRGLSFSGELFF. The CDR3 bases are TGTGCCAGTAGGGGACTATCCTTCTCCGGGGAGCTGTTTTTT.

This clonotype was counted at least ten times. The chain is built from TRBV5-1 and TRBJ1-5; a possible D gene is TRBD1 (6 bases). The CDR3 totals 13 residues. Trimming stripped 6 bases from V and 6 bases from J, with 13 bases between. The germline CDR1 and CDR2 sequences are SGHRS and YFSETQ. CDR3 coding DNA: TGCGCCAGCACTGCAGGGGAGGGTCAGCCCCAGCATTTT. It encodes CASTAGEGQPQHF.